This T cell receptor beta chain was sequenced in a study of OX40 agonist ivuxolimab in advanced cancers. Looking at the study overall: Ivuxolimab doses were 0.01, 0.1, 0.3, 1.5, 3 or 10 mg/kg every 2 weeks. Among those enrolled, mean age was roughly 62 years (range about 23 to 90) and over 70% were male.

Study observations and caveats: CD8+ T cells were the subset that, on average, had more expanded clones than CD4+.

TCRdb's copy holds only in-frame clones and misses some; the assay was immunoSEQ multiplex PCR. The table includes some 71,000 clones, 80% to 85% detected once. To note about this clone: Its antigen is not identified.

Trimming took 4 bases from V and 3 from J; bases not matched to a gene: 11. The CDR3 extends over 17 amino acids. Germline V gene data show CDR1 as SNHLY and CDR2 as FYNNEI. The material was CD4+ or CD8+ T cells sorted from blood, obtained in a trial of the OX40 agonist ivuxolimab. The chain joins TRBV2 to TRBJ2-3, with 9 bases lining up with TRBD2. This clonotype was sampled from an adult with an advanced solid tumor such as melanoma, head and neck, liver or kidney cancer. The chain's CDR3 is CASSGARRGGLTDTQYF. CDR3 nucleotide sequence: TGTGCCAGCAGTGGAGCACGGCGGGGGGGCCTGACAGATACGCAGTATTTT.